This TCR beta chain comes out of a study of blood T cell repertoires in COVID-19. Libraries were prepared by immunoSEQ multiplex PCR; TCRdb keeps only in-frame clonotypes and omits some of them. The sample contains around 40,000 clones, 75% to 90% of which appear only once. This CDR3 spans 15 amino acids. V shed 7 bases and J shed 6 bases, with 19 bases lying between them. The germline V gene has CDR1 PRHDT and CDR2 FYEKMQ (reference sequence). Specimen: peripheral blood. This TCR was recovered from a middle-aged man with active COVID-19. This chain connects TRBV13 to TRBJ2-1; the D gene is possibly TRBD2 (7 bases). Written as DNA, the CDR3 is TGTGCCAGCAACAAGGGGGGGACGGCTGGCAATGAGCAGTTCTTC. It is translated as CASNKGGTAGNEQFF.